The rows below give T cell receptor beta chains drawn from one sample of a study of cytomegalovirus exposure and HLA in healthy donors. Assay: immunoSEQ multiplex PCR; the TCRdb copy retains only in-frame clones and omits some. The sample includes around 93,000 clones, over 55% of them seen just once. Sequencing was carried out using PBMCs. These TCRs come from a boy under 18 in good health and CMV-seropositive. Both conserved end residues are part of each CDR3. D genes are given only for firm matches. The size field is filled for only some rows; it gives once, few, many or a size class.

v_call: TRBV19
d_call: NA
clone_size: NA
j_call: TRBJ2-3
cdr3_nt: TGTGCCAGTAGTGCTCCCGCTCGGGGCACAGATACGCAGTATTTT
cdr3_aa: CASSAPARGTDTQYF

v_call: TRBV15
d_call: NA
clone_size: NA
j_call: TRBJ1-2
cdr3_nt: TGTGCCACCAGCAGAGGAGCAGGGTTGGGTGGCTACACCTTC
cdr3_aa: CATSRGAGLGGYTF

v_call: TRBV4-1
d_call: NA
clone_size: few
j_call: TRBJ1-1
cdr3_nt: TGCGCCAGCAGCCATGGACAGATGAACACTGAAGCTTTCTTT
cdr3_aa: CASSHGQMNTEAFF

v_call: TRBV25-1
d_call: NA
clone_size: few
j_call: TRBJ2-1
cdr3_nt: TGTGCCAGCAGTGAAGGGGGTAAGGGGCGGGGCGACGAGCAGTTCTTC
cdr3_aa: CASSEGGKGRGDEQFF

v_call: TRBV7-9
d_call: NA
clone_size: NA
j_call: TRBJ2-1
cdr3_nt: TGTGCCAGCAGCCCCGGAGACTATAATGAGCAGTTCTTC
cdr3_aa: CASSPGDYNEQFF

v_call: TRBV18
d_call: TRBD1
clone_size: NA
j_call: TRBJ2-1
cdr3_nt: TGTGCCAGCTCAGCCAAGACAGGGGATCCGGAGCAGTTCTTC
cdr3_aa: CASSAKTGDPEQFF

v_call: TRBV5-6
d_call: NA
clone_size: NA
j_call: TRBJ2-5
cdr3_nt: TGTGCCAGCAGCCCAAAGCGGGTACTTGAGACCCAGTACTTC
cdr3_aa: CASSPKRVLETQYF

v_call: TRBV6-5
d_call: NA
clone_size: few
j_call: TRBJ2-7
cdr3_nt: TGTGCCAGCTCCTTCTCCTCCTACGAGCAGTACTTC
cdr3_aa: CASSFSSYEQYF

v_call: TRBV29-1
d_call: NA
clone_size: few
j_call: TRBJ2-7
cdr3_nt: TGCAGCGTTGAAGGGTCAGGTGAGCAGTACTTC
cdr3_aa: CSVEGSGEQYF

v_call: TRBV7-6
d_call: NA
clone_size: NA
j_call: TRBJ2-7
cdr3_nt: TGTGCTTCGGGGGACTCTACCTACGAGCAGTACTTC
cdr3_aa: CASGDSTYEQYF

v_call: TRBV2
d_call: TRBD2
clone_size: once
j_call: TRBJ2-1
cdr3_nt: TGTGCCAGCAGTGACCCGACTAGCGGGAGTTCCGATGAGCAGTTCTTC
cdr3_aa: CASSDPTSGSSDEQFF

v_call: TRBV6-4
d_call: NA
clone_size: NA
j_call: TRBJ1-1
cdr3_nt: TGTGCCAGCAGCTTTATCAGGGGCACTGAAGCTTTCTTT
cdr3_aa: CASSFIRGTEAFF

v_call: TRBV5-1
d_call: NA
clone_size: few
j_call: TRBJ2-2
cdr3_nt: TGCGCCAGCAGCTTCAGTCAGGGGAGGGACACCGGGGAGCTGTTTTTT
cdr3_aa: CASSFSQGRDTGELFF

v_call: TRBV6-5
d_call: TRBD1
clone_size: few
j_call: TRBJ2-7
cdr3_nt: TGTGCCAGTCGGCGGGGACAGGGTGACTACGAGCAGTACTTC
cdr3_aa: CASRRGQGDYEQYF

v_call: TRBV5-1
d_call: NA
clone_size: few
j_call: TRBJ1-4
cdr3_nt: TGCGCCAGCGCCTTCGGGAGCAGGGCAACTAATGAAAAACTGTTTTTT
cdr3_aa: CASAFGSRATNEKLFF

v_call: TRBV6-1
d_call: NA
clone_size: NA
j_call: TRBJ2-7
cdr3_nt: TGTGCCAGCCTGCGGCTGAACGAGCAGTACTTC
cdr3_aa: CASLRLNEQYF

v_call: TRBV4-1
d_call: NA
clone_size: once
j_call: TRBJ1-6
cdr3_nt: TGCGCCAGCAGCCAAGAAGAACTGCGGAGCTCCTATAATTCACCCCTCCACTTT
cdr3_aa: CASSQEELRSSYNSPLHF

v_call: TRBV5-6
d_call: NA
clone_size: NA
j_call: TRBJ2-3
cdr3_nt: TGTGCCAGCACCGCAGTAGAGGCCAGCACAGATACGCAGTATTTT
cdr3_aa: CASTAVEASTDTQYF

v_call: TRBV7-2
d_call: TRBD1
clone_size: NA
j_call: TRBJ2-7
cdr3_nt: TGTGCCAGCAGCCTGACAGGGGACGCCTACGAGCAGTACTTC
cdr3_aa: CASSLTGDAYEQYF

v_call: TRBV11-2
d_call: NA
clone_size: NA
j_call: TRBJ1-3
cdr3_nt: TGTGCCAGCAGCTCAAGAGGGCTGTCGGTAAGCTCTGGAAACACCATATATTTT
cdr3_aa: CASSSRGLSVSSGNTIYF

v_call: TRBV7-9
d_call: TRBD1
clone_size: few
j_call: TRBJ2-2
cdr3_nt: TGTGCCAGCAGCGTGGGACAGGGGGCAGAGGGCGGGGAGCTGTTTTTT
cdr3_aa: CASSVGQGAEGGELFF

v_call: TRBV6-1
d_call: NA
clone_size: medium-sized
j_call: TRBJ1-1
cdr3_nt: TGTGCCAGCAGCAGGGAGAACACTGAAGCTTTCTTT
cdr3_aa: CASSRENTEAFF